Shown below are 10 T cell receptor beta chains from a single sample sequenced in a study of shared clonotypes between healthy human individuals. Sequencing was performed with immunoSEQ multiplex PCR; in TCRdb, only in-frame clones are kept and a portion is missing. The top ten clones hold more than 20% of a sample with about 700,000 clones, 90% to 95% of them seen once. CD45RO-negative CD8 cells positively selected for CCR7 made up the naive population, which excluded terminally differentiated effector memory CD45RA+ cells. The material sequenced was naive CD8+ T cells sorted from blood. These receptors were obtained from a man under 40 in good health.

This chain links TRBV9 with TRBJ2-7; 7 bases match TRBD1. Trimming took 2 bases from V and 2 from J; bases not matched to a gene: 4. The CDR3 is made up of 14 amino acids. Germline CDR1 reads SGDLS; CDR2 reads YYNGEE. The CDR3 DNA follows: TGTGCCAGCAGCGTCTTCAGGGGGACCTACGAGCAGTACTTC. Protein: CASSVFRGTYEQYF.

The rearrangement joins TRBV5-1 to TRBJ1-1; no reliable D call. There are 14 residues in the CDR3. Germline V gene data show CDR1 as SGHRS and CDR2 as YFSETQ. V was pared by 2 bases and J by 1 base, with 9 bases between. The CDR3 reads CASSFTDTNTEAFF. The CDR3 region has the DNA TGCGCCAGCAGCTTTACAGACACGAACACTGAAGCTTTCTTT. The entire variable domain, with the rest obtained from reference TRBV5-1 and TRBJ1-1, is as follows: KAGVTQTPRYLIKTRGQQVTLSCSPISGHRSVSWYQQTPGQGLQFLFEYFSETQRNKGNFPGRFSGRQFSNSRSEMNVSTLELGDSALYLCASSFTDTNTEAFFGQGTRLTVV.

The chain employs TRBV28 and TRBJ1-1; 7 bases fit TRBD1. Germline V CDR1 and CDR2: MDHEN, SYDVKM. The CDR3 runs to 13 residues. V lost 6 bases and J lost 0; bases outside the gene matches: 1. CDR3 coding DNA: TGTGCCAGCAGCGACAGGGTGAACACTGAAGCTTTCTTT. Its protein product is CASSDRVNTEAFF.

This clone was seen a single time. The chain combines TRBV6-1 with TRBJ1-1; D gene ambiguous. The V gene's germline CDR1 is MNHNS and CDR2 SASEGT. V shed 6 bases and J shed 8 bases, with 10 bases lying between them. The CDR3 runs to 11 residues. The CDR3 region has the DNA TGTGCCAGCAGCCAAAGGGCGGAAGCTTTCTTT. It translates to CASSQRAEAFF.

The chain couples TRBV13 to TRBJ2-7, with a weak D call TRBD1 (6 bases). Germline V gene lookup returns CDR1 PRHDT and CDR2 FYEKMQ (reference sequence). The V and J ends lost 5 bases and 3 bases respectively, with 11 bases between them. This CDR3 is 13 amino acids long. The CDR3 DNA is TGTGCCAGCAGCCCCTGGGACAACTACGAGCAGTACTTC. Translation: CASSPWDNYEQYF.

The chain uses TRBV7-6 and TRBJ1-1; no firm D call. The CDR3 is made up of 16 amino acids. Trimming took off 2 bases at V and 1 base at J, with 14 bases between the two ends. Germline loops: CDR1 SGHVS, CDR2 FNYEAQ. CDR3 residues: CASSLQSGPRNTEAFF. CDR3 bases: TGTGCCAGCAGCTTACAGTCAGGACCGCGGAACACTGAAGCTTTCTTT.

This chain connects TRBV19 to TRBJ2-1; the D gene is possibly TRBD2 (6 bases). The CDR3 covers 16 residues. Germline CDR1 and CDR2: LNHDA and SQIVND (reference sequence). Trimming pared 0 bases from V and 10 bases from J, leaving 19 bases between. CDR3: CASSIDLSGWAGEQFF. CDR3 in DNA: TGTGCCAGTAGTATAGATCTTTCAGGGTGGGCGGGGGAGCAGTTCTTC.

CDR3 in amino acids: CASRGEADGEQFF. DNA for the CDR3: TGTGCCAGCAGGGGGGAGGCCGACGGTGAGCAGTTCTTC. The chain has TRBV7-9 and TRBJ2-1; D perhaps matches TRBD2 (6 bases). The V gene's germline CDR1 is SEHNR and CDR2 FQNEAQ (reference sequence). V shed 6 bases and J shed 9 bases, with 15 bases lying between them. This CDR3 contains 13 residues. The full variable domain, rest sourced from reference TRBV7-9 and TRBJ2-1, is DTGVSQNPRHKITKRGQNVTFRCDPISEHNRLYWYRQTLGQGPEFLTYFQNEAQLEKSRLLSDRFSAERPKGSFSTLEIQRTEQGDSAMYLCASRGEADGEQFFGPGTRLTVL.

V gene TRBV7-6 combines with J gene TRBJ1-1; unclear D gene. CDR1 is SGHVS, CDR2 FNYEAQ, per germline. Trimming stripped 2 bases from V and 4 bases from J, with 23 bases between. This CDR3 is built from 18 residues. The DNA for the CDR3 is TGTGCCAGCAGCTTATTTAGTGTGTTCCCCGATTTGCGCACTGAAGCTTTCTTT. Its protein is CASSLFSVFPDLRTEAFF.

This rearrangement joins TRBV19 to TRBJ1-1, with unresolved D. This CDR3 is 12 amino acids long. Trimming took off 10 bases at V and 1 base at J, with 10 bases between the two ends. From germline, CDR1 is LNHDA and CDR2 SQIVND (reference sequence). This CDR3 reads CATSMSNTEAFF. The CDR3 region has the DNA TGTGCCACCAGTATGTCGAACACTGAAGCTTTCTTT.